This T cell receptor (beta chain) was obtained from a study of OX40 agonist ivuxolimab in advanced cancers. Per germline, CDR1 SGHTS and CDR2 YDEGEE. CDR3 length: 15 amino acids. Trimming stripped 4 bases from V and 1 base from J, with 15 bases between. The data were produced by immunoSEQ multiplex PCR, yet TCRdb's version contains in-frame clones alone and is incomplete. The data hold 42,000 or so clones, with approximately 83% observed a single time. The material was CD4+ or CD8+ T cells sorted from blood, obtained in a trial of the OX40 agonist ivuxolimab. V gene TRBV5-8 combines with J gene TRBJ2-7; D is unclear. This clonotype originated in an adult with an advanced solid tumor such as melanoma, head and neck, liver or kidney cancer. CDR3 region: CASSPLTVGSYEQYF. DNA of the CDR3: TGTGCCAGCAGCCCGCTCACCGTAGGGTCCTACGAGCAGTACTTC.